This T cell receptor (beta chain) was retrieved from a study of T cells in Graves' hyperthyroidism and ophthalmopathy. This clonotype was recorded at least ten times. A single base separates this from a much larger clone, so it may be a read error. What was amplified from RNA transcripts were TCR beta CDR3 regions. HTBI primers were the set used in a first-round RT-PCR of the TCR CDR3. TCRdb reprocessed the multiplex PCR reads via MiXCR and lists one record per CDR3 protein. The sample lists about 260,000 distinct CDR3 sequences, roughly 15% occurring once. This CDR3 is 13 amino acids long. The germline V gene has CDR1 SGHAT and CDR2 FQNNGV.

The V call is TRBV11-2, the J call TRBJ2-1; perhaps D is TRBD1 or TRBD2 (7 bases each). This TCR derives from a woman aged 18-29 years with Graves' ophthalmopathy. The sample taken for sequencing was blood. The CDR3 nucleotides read TGTGCCAGCAGCTTATCCCGGACTAGGGGGCAGTGCTTC. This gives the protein CASSLSRTRGQCF. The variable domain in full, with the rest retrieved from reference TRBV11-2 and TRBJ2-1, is EAGVAQSPRYKIIEKRQSVAFWCNPISGHATLYWYQQILGQGPKLLIQFQNNGVVDDSQLPKDRFSAERLKGVDSTLKIQPAKLEDSAVYLCASSLSRTRGQCFGPGTRLTVL.